This is a list of T cell receptor beta chains from one sample in a study of T cell clones after liver transplantation. Assay used: immunoSEQ multiplex PCR; TCRdb lists only in-frame clones, some missing. The repertoire holds roughly 100,000 clones, around 84% seen once, with approximately 3% in the top ten. The sample consisted of CD4+ T cells from blood, taken around 4 years after liver transplant. These receptors originate from a human patient who received a liver transplant. The T cells may partly be graft donor cells. The CDR3 runs from the conserved cysteine through the conserved F or W. The D gene is left open where the match is weak. Clone size is shown for a subset of rows, as once, few, many or a class of expanded clone.

>TRBV18|NA|TRBD2|15|TRBJ2-7
TGTGCCAGCTCACCAGCCGGGACTAGATCCGACGAGCAGTACTTC
CASSPAGTRSDEQYF
>TRBV10-1|NA|NA|13|TRBJ2-3
TGCGCCAGCAGTGACAGGGGTACAGATACGCAGTATTTT
CASSDRGTDTQYF
>TRBV5-1|few|NA|14|TRBJ1-1
TGCGCCAGCAGCTTGGCCGGGGGGGCCACTGAAGCTTTCTTT
CASSLAGGATEAFF
>TRBV29-1|NA|NA|12|TRBJ1-4
TGCAGCGTTTTCGGGGGTTCTGAAAAACTGTTTTTT
CSVFGGSEKLFF
>TRBV4-2|NA|NA|15|TRBJ1-2
TGTGCCAGCAGCCAAGATCAGGGAGGTTCCTATGGCTACACCTTC
CASSQDQGGSYGYTF
>TRBV18|NA|TRBD1|17|TRBJ1-1
TGTGCCAGCTCGCCTATTGGGACAGGGTGGAGGCACACTGAAGCTTTCTTT
CASSPIGTGWRHTEAFF
>TRBV7-2|few|NA|15|TRBJ2-7
TGTGCCAGCAGCTTGGTGGAGGGAACTTCCTACGAGCAGTACTTC
CASSLVEGTSYEQYF
>TRBV6-5|NA|NA|12|TRBJ2-1
TGTGCCAGTAAGAATGGCCCATATGAGCAGTTCTTC
CASKNGPYEQFF
>TRBV11-2|NA|TRBD1|17|TRBJ2-7
TGTGCCAGCAGCTTAGGGGCAGGGGGCGGAAACTCCTACGAGCAGTACTTC
CASSLGAGGGNSYEQYF
>TRBV6-1|NA|NA|14|TRBJ1-5
TGTGCCAGCAGTTTGACAGTTAGCAATCAGCCCCAGCATTTT
CASSLTVSNQPQHF
>TRBV21-1|NA|NA|15|TRBJ1-5
TGTGCCAGCAGTACGAAATTCCGGGGCAATCAGCCCCAGCATTTT
CASSTKFRGNQPQHF
>TRBV6-6|NA|TRBD1|13|TRBJ1-2
TGTGCCAGCAGTCTACAGGGGGCGGCGGGCTACACCTTC
CASSLQGAAGYTF
>TRBV5-6|once|NA|11|TRBJ1-2
TGTGCCAGCAGCTTGGGTCGAGCCTACACCTTC
CASSLGRAYTF
>TRBV28|NA|NA|14|TRBJ2-7
TGTGCCATCCGATCGGGTACGGCCGTCGACGAGCAGTACTTC
CAIRSGTAVDEQYF
>TRBV11-2|NA|NA|13|TRBJ2-7
TGTGCCAGCAGGGTGGGTTCGGCCTACGAGCAGTACTTC
CASRVGSAYEQYF
>TRBV5-1|NA|TRBD1|15|TRBJ2-2
TGCGCCAGCAGGGGCGGGACAGGGGACACCGGGGAGCTGTTTTTT
CASRGGTGDTGELFF
>TRBV5-1|NA|TRBD2|16|TRBJ2-2
TGCGCCAGCAGCCCGCTTTCTAGCGGGGGCACCGGGGAGCTGTTTTTT
CASSPLSSGGTGELFF
>TRBV19|NA|NA|16|TRBJ1-5
TGTGCCAGTAGTATTATTCGCTCCATGGTGAGTCAGCCCCAGCATTTT
CASSIIRSMVSQPQHF
>TRBV10-3|NA|NA|14|TRBJ2-7
TGTGCCATCAGGCCGGGACTGGAGACCTACGAGCAGTACTTC
CAIRPGLETYEQYF
>TRBV19|NA|NA|15|TRBJ2-5
TGTGCCAGTAGTCTTGCCCCCACAGGCGGCGAGACCCAGTACTTC
CASSLAPTGGETQYF
>TRBV2|once|NA|15|TRBJ1-3
TGTGCCAGCGGTAGACCGGCCCTCTCTGGAAACACCATATATTTT
CASGRPALSGNTIYF
>TRBV6-6|NA|TRBD1|15|TRBJ1-2
TGTGCCAGCAGCTCGTGGGGGGGACAGGGAGGTGGCTACACCTTC
CASSSWGGQGGGYTF
>TRBV2|NA|NA|20|TRBJ1-4
TGTGCCAGCAGTGTGAGCCGGAAGGAAGGTCGCGGGCCTAAGAATGAAAAACTGTTTTTT
CASSVSRKEGRGPKNEKLFF
>TRBV5-4|NA|NA|13|TRBJ2-3
TGTGCCAGCAGCTTGCCCGACTGGAATACGCAGTATTTT
CASSLPDWNTQYF
>TRBV7-9|NA|NA|15|TRBJ1-2
TGTGCCAGCAGCTTAGGTGAAGGGGCCAGCTATGGCTACACCTTC
CASSLGEGASYGYTF